These T cell receptor beta chains were read from a single sample in a study of blood T cell repertoires in COVID-19. The method was immunoSEQ multiplex PCR; TCRdb's version includes in-frame clones alone and lacks a portion of them. The sample lists some 260,000 clones, 90% to 95% occurring once. The sequenced sample was PBMCs or T cells enriched from blood (not recorded which). These receptors came from a woman aged 18-30 years who had recovered from COVID-19. Each CDR3 is given with its conserved first and last residue. D genes are given only for firm matches. Part of the rows lack a size; the others show once, few, many or a class for expanded clones.

J gene: TRBJ1-2
D gene: NA
V gene: TRBV7-3
clone size: NA
CDR3 DNA: TGTGCCAGCAGCCCATGGGAGGGCCGGGGCTACACCTTC
CDR3 protein: CASSPWEGRGYTF

J gene: TRBJ1-2
D gene: NA
V gene: TRBV13
clone size: NA
CDR3 DNA: TGTGCCAGCAGCCTCAGGGATAACTATGGCTACACCTTC
CDR3 protein: CASSLRDNYGYTF

J gene: TRBJ2-3
D gene: NA
V gene: TRBV7-8
clone size: NA
CDR3 DNA: TGTGCCAGCAGCCCCCCGAGCGGGTTTGGAGATACGCAGTATTTT
CDR3 protein: CASSPPSGFGDTQYF

J gene: TRBJ1-3
D gene: NA
V gene: TRBV9
clone size: NA
CDR3 DNA: TGTGCCAGCAGCCCACAACCTGGGGGAGGAAAAACCATATATTTT
CDR3 protein: CASSPQPGGGKTIYF

J gene: TRBJ2-1
D gene: TRBD2
V gene: TRBV5-4
clone size: NA
CDR3 DNA: TGTGCCAGCAGCATCATAGCGGGACAAGAGCAGTTCTTC
CDR3 protein: CASSIIAGQEQFF

J gene: TRBJ2-2
D gene: NA
V gene: TRBV7-6
clone size: NA
CDR3 DNA: TGTGCCAGCAGCCCGAACCTCCCAGGGACCGGGGAGCTGTTTTTT
CDR3 protein: CASSPNLPGTGELFF

J gene: TRBJ2-7
D gene: NA
V gene: TRBV7-9
clone size: NA
CDR3 DNA: TGTGCCAGCAGCTTAGCAGGGGTTGGACACGAGCAGTACTTC
CDR3 protein: CASSLAGVGHEQYF

J gene: TRBJ2-7
D gene: NA
V gene: TRBV27
clone size: NA
CDR3 DNA: TGTGCCAGCAGTCACTCCCCCCCCTACGAGCAGTACTTC
CDR3 protein: CASSHSPPYEQYF

J gene: TRBJ1-1
D gene: NA
V gene: TRBV5-1
clone size: once
CDR3 DNA: TGCGCCAGCAGCTTAACAATGAACACTGAAGCTTTCTTT
CDR3 protein: CASSLTMNTEAFF

J gene: TRBJ2-5
D gene: NA
V gene: TRBV7-7
clone size: NA
CDR3 DNA: TGTGCTAGCAGCATAGATGTTCAGGCGACCCAGTACTTC
CDR3 protein: CASSIDVQATQYF

J gene: TRBJ1-2
D gene: TRBD1
V gene: TRBV7-3
clone size: NA
CDR3 DNA: TGTGCCAGCAGCCTGGGGACAGGGGGCGATGGCTACACCTTC
CDR3 protein: CASSLGTGGDGYTF

J gene: TRBJ1-2
D gene: TRBD1
V gene: TRBV3-1/TRBV3-2
clone size: NA
CDR3 DNA: TGTGCCAGCAGGGGACAGGAGTTCTATGGCTACACCTTC
CDR3 protein: CASRGQEFYGYTF

J gene: TRBJ2-7
D gene: NA
V gene: TRBV12-5
clone size: NA
CDR3 DNA: TGTGCTAGTGGTCATGGCCCGTACGAGCAGTACTTC
CDR3 protein: CASGHGPYEQYF

J gene: TRBJ2-1
D gene: NA
V gene: TRBV5-8
clone size: NA
CDR3 DNA: TGTGCCAGCAGCCGTAATACCATGAAGGGGTACAATGAGCAGTTCTTC
CDR3 protein: CASSRNTMKGYNEQFF

J gene: TRBJ2-7
D gene: NA
V gene: TRBV14
clone size: NA
CDR3 DNA: TGTGCCAGCAGCCCCCAACCCAGGGGCGAGGGGATCTACGAGCAGTACTTC
CDR3 protein: CASSPQPRGEGIYEQYF

J gene: TRBJ2-2
D gene: NA
V gene: TRBV9
clone size: NA
CDR3 DNA: TGTGCCAGCAGTGAGAAGAACACCGGGGAGCTGTTTTTT
CDR3 protein: CASSEKNTGELFF

J gene: TRBJ1-1
D gene: NA
V gene: TRBV11-2
clone size: NA
CDR3 DNA: TGTGCCAGCAGCTTAGAGAGGACAAGAGCTTTCTTT
CDR3 protein: CASSLERTRAFF

J gene: TRBJ2-3
D gene: TRBD1
V gene: TRBV2
clone size: NA
CDR3 DNA: TGTGCCAGCAGTGAAGACAGGGGCGAAGCAGATACGCAGTATTTT
CDR3 protein: CASSEDRGEADTQYF

J gene: TRBJ2-1
D gene: TRBD2
V gene: TRBV7-8
clone size: NA
CDR3 DNA: TGTGCCAGCAGCGACGGACTAGCGGGAGCGGGTTCCTACAATGAGCAGTTCTTC
CDR3 protein: CASSDGLAGAGSYNEQFF

J gene: TRBJ1-3
D gene: NA
V gene: TRBV6-5
clone size: NA
CDR3 DNA: TGTGCCAGCAGTTATTATCAGGGCTCTGGAAACACCATATATTTT
CDR3 protein: CASSYYQGSGNTIYF

J gene: TRBJ2-2
D gene: NA
V gene: TRBV12-3/TRBV12-4
clone size: NA
CDR3 DNA: TGTGCCAGCACCCCAGGCGGGGAGCTGTTTTTT
CDR3 protein: CASTPGGELFF

J gene: TRBJ1-1
D gene: NA
V gene: TRBV19
clone size: NA
CDR3 DNA: TGTGCCAGTAGTTCTACCATGAACACTGAAGCTTTCTTT
CDR3 protein: CASSSTMNTEAFF

J gene: TRBJ1-1
D gene: NA
V gene: TRBV18
clone size: NA
CDR3 DNA: TGTGCCAGCTCACCCTTTACCAGTTCAGTCACTGAAGCTTTCTTT
CDR3 protein: CASSPFTSSVTEAFF

J gene: TRBJ2-7
D gene: TRBD1
V gene: TRBV19
clone size: NA
CDR3 DNA: TGTGCCAGTAGTGCTGACAGGGTCTCCTACGAGCAGTACTTC
CDR3 protein: CASSADRVSYEQYF

J gene: TRBJ1-4
D gene: TRBD1
V gene: TRBV28
clone size: NA
CDR3 DNA: TGTGCCAGCAAGGGACAGTTTAATGAAAAACTGTTTTTT
CDR3 protein: CASKGQFNEKLFF

J gene: TRBJ1-2
D gene: TRBD1
V gene: TRBV27
clone size: NA
CDR3 DNA: TGTGCCAGCAGTTTAGAACAGGGGGGTGGCTACACCTTC
CDR3 protein: CASSLEQGGGYTF

J gene: TRBJ1-1
D gene: NA
V gene: TRBV28
clone size: once
CDR3 DNA: TGTGCCATTGCTGCGGGCCTCACTGAAGCTTTCTTT
CDR3 protein: CAIAAGLTEAFF

J gene: TRBJ1-1
D gene: NA
V gene: TRBV27
clone size: NA
CDR3 DNA: TGTGCCAGCAGTTTCCTCGGCAGGGATACTGAAGCTTTCTTT
CDR3 protein: CASSFLGRDTEAFF

J gene: TRBJ2-7
D gene: NA
V gene: TRBV7-2
clone size: NA
CDR3 DNA: TGTGCCAGCAGCTCGGAGTACTCCTACGAGCAGTACTTC
CDR3 protein: CASSSEYSYEQYF

J gene: TRBJ1-1
D gene: NA
V gene: TRBV4-1
clone size: NA
CDR3 DNA: TGCGCCAGCAGCCAAGGCGTCCAGGGGTACACTGAAGCTTTCTTT
CDR3 protein: CASSQGVQGYTEAFF

J gene: TRBJ2-7
D gene: NA
V gene: TRBV3-1/TRBV3-2
clone size: NA
CDR3 DNA: TGTGCCAGCACACGGGAACATTCCTACGAGCAGTACTTC
CDR3 protein: CASTREHSYEQYF

J gene: TRBJ2-2
D gene: TRBD1
V gene: TRBV7-2
clone size: NA
CDR3 DNA: TGTGCCAGCAGCCAGCCCACAGGGGGCTTCGCCGGGGAGCTGTTTTTT
CDR3 protein: CASSQPTGGFAGELFF

J gene: TRBJ1-2
D gene: NA
V gene: TRBV2
clone size: NA
CDR3 DNA: TGTGCCAGCAGTGAAGCGGAGGACTATGGCTACACCTTC
CDR3 protein: CASSEAEDYGYTF

J gene: TRBJ2-1
D gene: NA
V gene: TRBV7-9
clone size: NA
CDR3 DNA: TGTGCCAGCAGCTCAACTAGAGACAATGAGCAGTTCTTC
CDR3 protein: CASSSTRDNEQFF

J gene: TRBJ1-1
D gene: NA
V gene: TRBV5-1
clone size: NA
CDR3 DNA: TGCGCCAGCAGCCGTGAGGTCATGAACACTGAAGCTTTCTTT
CDR3 protein: CASSREVMNTEAFF

J gene: TRBJ2-1
D gene: TRBD2
V gene: TRBV18
clone size: NA
CDR3 DNA: TGTGCCAGCTCACCGCCGGGACTAGCGTCGAATGAGCAGTTCTTC
CDR3 protein: CASSPPGLASNEQFF

J gene: TRBJ2-2
D gene: TRBD1
V gene: TRBV6-1
clone size: once
CDR3 DNA: TGTGCCAGCAGTGAAATACAGGGGACCGGGGAGCTGTTTTTT
CDR3 protein: CASSEIQGTGELFF

J gene: TRBJ2-1
D gene: TRBD1
V gene: TRBV2
clone size: NA
CDR3 DNA: TGTGCCAGCAGGATGGACAGGGCATCATACAATGAGCAGTTCTTC
CDR3 protein: CASRMDRASYNEQFF

J gene: TRBJ2-6
D gene: NA
V gene: TRBV27
clone size: NA
CDR3 DNA: TGTGCCAGCAGTTTACACAGTCTACAGGGTTCTCATCCCGGGGCCAACGTCCTGACTTTC
CDR3 protein: CASSLHSLQGSHPGANVLTF

J gene: TRBJ1-1
D gene: NA
V gene: TRBV7-3
clone size: NA
CDR3 DNA: TGTGCCAGCAGCTTAACCAACGAGGGTGAAGCTTTCTTT
CDR3 protein: CASSLTNEGEAFF

J gene: TRBJ2-7
D gene: NA
V gene: TRBV5-5
clone size: NA
CDR3 DNA: TGTGCCAGCAGCCGTCGGACAGAAAGAGAATACGAGCAGTACTTC
CDR3 protein: CASSRRTEREYEQYF

J gene: TRBJ2-3
D gene: NA
V gene: TRBV2
clone size: NA
CDR3 DNA: TGTGCCAGCAGTGAAGGGCGGGCAGATACGCAGTATTTT
CDR3 protein: CASSEGRADTQYF

J gene: TRBJ1-2
D gene: NA
V gene: TRBV2
clone size: NA
CDR3 DNA: TGTGCCAGCAGTGAATTGATGCGGGGCGACTATGGCTACACCTTC
CDR3 protein: CASSELMRGDYGYTF

J gene: TRBJ1-2
D gene: TRBD1
V gene: TRBV18
clone size: NA
CDR3 DNA: TGTGCCAGCTCACGGCGGACAGGGGATGGTGGCTACACCTTC
CDR3 protein: CASSRRTGDGGYTF

J gene: TRBJ2-7
D gene: TRBD2
V gene: TRBV24-1
clone size: NA
CDR3 DNA: TGTGCCACCAGTGATCCTGGCGGGAGGCTTAACTCCTACGAGCAGTACTTC
CDR3 protein: CATSDPGGRLNSYEQYF

J gene: TRBJ1-4
D gene: NA
V gene: TRBV19
clone size: NA
CDR3 DNA: TGTGCCAGTAGCAGAGGTAGTATCCGAGCAACTAATGAAAAACTGTTTTTT
CDR3 protein: CASSRGSIRATNEKLFF

J gene: TRBJ2-7
D gene: NA
V gene: TRBV5-6
clone size: NA
CDR3 DNA: TGTGCCAGCAGCTTGAGGAGTAATCGCGAGCAGTACTTC
CDR3 protein: CASSLRSNREQYF

J gene: TRBJ2-1
D gene: TRBD2
V gene: TRBV9
clone size: NA
CDR3 DNA: TGTGCCAGCAGCGCCAGGACTAGCGGGGGTTACAATGAGCAGTTCTTC
CDR3 protein: CASSARTSGGYNEQFF

J gene: TRBJ1-5
D gene: NA
V gene: TRBV27
clone size: NA
CDR3 DNA: TGTGCCAGCAGTTTAGTGGGAGACTTGCGCAATCAGCCCCAGCATTTT
CDR3 protein: CASSLVGDLRNQPQHF

J gene: TRBJ2-1
D gene: TRBD2
V gene: TRBV6-6
clone size: NA
CDR3 DNA: TGTGCCAGCAGCCCGAACTCTAGCGGGAGGGGGAATGAGCAGTTCTTC
CDR3 protein: CASSPNSSGRGNEQFF

J gene: TRBJ2-5
D gene: NA
V gene: TRBV29-1
clone size: NA
CDR3 DNA: TGCAGCGAGGCGGAGGGGGAGACCCAGTACTTC
CDR3 protein: CSEAEGETQYF

J gene: TRBJ1-2
D gene: NA
V gene: TRBV28
clone size: NA
CDR3 DNA: TGTGCCAGCAGTTTGGGGCGGGGGGAAAGGGATGGCTACACCTTC
CDR3 protein: CASSLGRGERDGYTF

J gene: TRBJ2-1
D gene: TRBD2
V gene: TRBV18
clone size: NA
CDR3 DNA: TGTGCCAGCTCACCCCCCGCGGGAGTCTCCTACAATGAGCAGTTCTTC
CDR3 protein: CASSPPAGVSYNEQFF

J gene: TRBJ2-3
D gene: NA
V gene: TRBV5-4
clone size: NA
CDR3 DNA: TGTGCCAGCAGCTTGTGGACAGATAGCACAGATACGCAGTATTTT
CDR3 protein: CASSLWTDSTDTQYF

J gene: TRBJ1-6
D gene: NA
V gene: TRBV19
clone size: NA
CDR3 DNA: TGTGCCAGTAGTACCCTCACAGGGACTAATTCACCCCTCCACTTT
CDR3 protein: CASSTLTGTNSPLHF